This T cell receptor delta chain was documented in a study of gamma-delta T cells after stem cell transplantation. CDR1 and CDR2 from the germline V gene are GEAIGNYY and EKD. The CDR3 covers 15 residues. V lost 1 base and J lost 0, with 11 bases in between. TCRdb fed the RT-PCR reads to CATT. Its table lists 4 or 5 delta-chain clones. This clonotype was sampled from a human donor. It is not recorded whose cells these are; they may come from a transplant donor. This table probably holds off-target reads from a library built for another chain. Material: gamma-delta T cells. The chain employs TRDV2 and TRDJ1; D perhaps matches TRDD3 (5 bases). CDR3 nucleotides: TGTGCCTGTGACACAGTGGGGACGTACACCGATAAACTCATCTTT. Translating gives CACDTVGTYTDKLIF.